This T cell receptor beta chain was sequenced in a study of blood T cell repertoires in COVID-19. Study information: The United States, Italy and Spain supplied acute and convalescent COVID-19 samples.

In the original analysis: Nucleated cell counts were estimated from reference gene primer amplification. TCRdb's copy holds only in-frame clones and misses some; the assay was immunoSEQ multiplex PCR. V and J calls and clone size are copied from that table; D and trimming were computed from the DNA. The table has 250,000 to 300,000 clones, 70% to 90% seen once; the top ten hold approximately 2%. All enrollees were roughly 18 to 100 years old and from roughly 22 US areas. The CDR3 is 13 amino acids. Deletions cut 6 bases from V and 6 bases from J, with 12 bases between. The sequenced material came from PBMCs or T cells enriched from blood (not recorded which). The sequence came from a woman aged 45-65 years who had recovered from COVID-19. V and J are TRBV12-3 or TRBV12-4 and TRBJ2-1, with a possible D match to TRBD1 (5 bases). CDR3 bases: TGTGCCAGCAGGGCCCCTCAGGGCAATGAGCAGTTCTTC. Translating gives CASRAPQGNEQFF.